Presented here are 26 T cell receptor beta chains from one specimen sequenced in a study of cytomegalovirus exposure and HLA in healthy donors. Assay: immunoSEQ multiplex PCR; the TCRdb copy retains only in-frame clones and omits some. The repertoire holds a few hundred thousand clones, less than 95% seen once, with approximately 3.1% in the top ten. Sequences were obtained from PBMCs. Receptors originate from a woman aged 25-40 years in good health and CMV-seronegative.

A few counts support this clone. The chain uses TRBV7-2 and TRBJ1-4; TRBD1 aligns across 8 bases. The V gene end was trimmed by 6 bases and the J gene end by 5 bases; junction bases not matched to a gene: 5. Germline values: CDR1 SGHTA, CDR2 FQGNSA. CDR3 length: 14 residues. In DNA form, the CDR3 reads TGTGCCAGCAGTGGACAGGGAAGGAATGAAAAACTGTTTTTT. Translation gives CASSGQGRNEKLFF.

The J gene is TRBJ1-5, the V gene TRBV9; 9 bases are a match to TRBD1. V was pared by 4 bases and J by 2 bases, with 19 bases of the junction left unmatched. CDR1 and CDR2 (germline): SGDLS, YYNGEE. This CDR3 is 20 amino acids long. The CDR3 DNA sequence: TGTGCCAGCAGCATAGCACGGGACAGGGAGCTTATTAAGGGCAATCAGCCCCAGCATTTT. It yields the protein CASSIARDRELIKGNQPQHF.

The CDR3 DNA sequence: TGCGCCAGCAGCTGGACAGCCTACAATGAGCAGTTCTTC. As protein: CASSWTAYNEQFF. The chain joins TRBV5-1 to TRBJ2-1, with D perhaps matching TRBD1 (6 bases). The CDR3 is 13 amino acids. The V and J ends lost 3 bases and 2 bases respectively, with 6 bases between them. The V gene's germline CDR1 is SGHRS and CDR2 YFSETQ.

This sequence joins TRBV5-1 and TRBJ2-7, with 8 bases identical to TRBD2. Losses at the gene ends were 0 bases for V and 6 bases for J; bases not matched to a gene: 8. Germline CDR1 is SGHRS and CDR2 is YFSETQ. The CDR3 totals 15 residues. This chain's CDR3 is CASSLVAGQSGEQYF. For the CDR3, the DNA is TGCGCCAGCAGCTTGGTAGCGGGGCAATCCGGCGAGCAGTACTTC.

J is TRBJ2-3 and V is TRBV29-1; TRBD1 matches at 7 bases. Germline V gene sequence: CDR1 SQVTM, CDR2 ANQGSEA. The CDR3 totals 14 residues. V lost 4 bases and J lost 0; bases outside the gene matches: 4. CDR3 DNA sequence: TGCAGCGTTGGAGGGGGCGTCAGCACAGATACGCAGTATTTT. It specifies CSVGGGVSTDTQYF.

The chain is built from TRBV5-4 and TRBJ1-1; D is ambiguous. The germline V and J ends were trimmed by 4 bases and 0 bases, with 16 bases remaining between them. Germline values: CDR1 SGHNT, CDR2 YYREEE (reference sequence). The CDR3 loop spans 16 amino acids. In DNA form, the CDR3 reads TGTGCCAGCAGCCTGGACGGCAGCCCGATGAACACTGAAGCTTTCTTT. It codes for CASSLDGSPMNTEAFF.

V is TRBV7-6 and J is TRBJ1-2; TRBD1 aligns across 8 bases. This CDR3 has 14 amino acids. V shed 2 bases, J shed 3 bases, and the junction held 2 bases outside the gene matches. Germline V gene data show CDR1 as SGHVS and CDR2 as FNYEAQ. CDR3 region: CASSLIQGDYGYTF. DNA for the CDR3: TGTGCCAGCAGCTTAATACAGGGGGACTATGGCTACACCTTC. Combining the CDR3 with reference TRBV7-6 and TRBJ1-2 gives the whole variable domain GAGVSQSPRYKVTKRGQDVALRCDPISGHVSLYWYRQALGQGPEFLTYFNYEAQQDKSGLPNDRFSAERPEGSISTLTIQRTEQRDSAMYRCASSLIQGDYGYTFGSGTRLTVV.

The CDR3 region has the DNA TGTGCCACCAGCAGAACATATGAAAAACTGTTTTTT. Translated, it gives CATSRTYEKLFF. The chain joins TRBV15 to TRBJ1-4; D unclear. Trimming removed 2 bases at V and 6 bases at J, with 4 bases between. CDR1 and CDR2 from the germline V gene are LNHNV and YYDKDF (reference sequence). The CDR3 consists of 12 residues.

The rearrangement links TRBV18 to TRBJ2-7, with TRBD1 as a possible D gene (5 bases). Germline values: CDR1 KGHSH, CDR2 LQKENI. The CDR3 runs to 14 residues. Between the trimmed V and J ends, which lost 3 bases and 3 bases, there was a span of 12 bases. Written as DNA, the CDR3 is TGTGCCAGCTCACCCTCAGACAGTAACTACGAGCAGTACTTC. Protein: CASSPSDSNYEQYF. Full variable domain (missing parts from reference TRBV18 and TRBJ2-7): NAGVMQNPRHLVRRRGQEARLRCSPMKGHSHVYWYRQLPEEGLKFMVYLQKENIIDESGMPKERFSAEFPKEGPSILRIQQVVRGDSAAYFCASSPSDSNYEQYFGPGTRLTVT.

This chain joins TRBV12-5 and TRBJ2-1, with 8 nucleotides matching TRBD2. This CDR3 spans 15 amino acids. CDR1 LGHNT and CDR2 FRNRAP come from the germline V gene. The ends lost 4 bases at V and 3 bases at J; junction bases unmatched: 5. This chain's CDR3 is CASGSLSGNYNEQFF. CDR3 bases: TGTGCTAGTGGTTCCCTTAGCGGGAACTACAATGAGCAGTTCTTC.

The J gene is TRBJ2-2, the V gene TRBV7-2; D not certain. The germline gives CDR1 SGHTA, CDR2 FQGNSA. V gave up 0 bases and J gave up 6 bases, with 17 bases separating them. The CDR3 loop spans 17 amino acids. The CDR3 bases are TGTGCCAGCAGCTTAGCGATGGCGGCTAGTCGGGCCGGGGAGCTGTTTTTT. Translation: CASSLAMAASRAGELFF.

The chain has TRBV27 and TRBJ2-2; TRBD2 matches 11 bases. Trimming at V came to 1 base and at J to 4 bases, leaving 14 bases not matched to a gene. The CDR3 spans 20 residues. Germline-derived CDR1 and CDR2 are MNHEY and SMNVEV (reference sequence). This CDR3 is CASSLFSGGTSGAFTGELFF. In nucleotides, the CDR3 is TGTGCCAGCAGTTTATTTTCCGGCGGGACTAGCGGTGCGTTCACCGGGGAGCTGTTTTTT.

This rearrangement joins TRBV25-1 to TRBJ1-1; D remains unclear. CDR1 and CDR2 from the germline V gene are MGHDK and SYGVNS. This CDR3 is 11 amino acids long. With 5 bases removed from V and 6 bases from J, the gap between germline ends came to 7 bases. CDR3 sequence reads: CASSREPEAFF. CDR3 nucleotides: TGTGCCAGCAGTAGGGAGCCTGAAGCTTTCTTT.

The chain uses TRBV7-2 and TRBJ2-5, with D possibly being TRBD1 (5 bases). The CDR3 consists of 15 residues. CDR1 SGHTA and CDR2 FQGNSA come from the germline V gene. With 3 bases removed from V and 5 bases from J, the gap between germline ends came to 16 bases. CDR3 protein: CASSLGPTSGETQYF. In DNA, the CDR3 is TGTGCCAGCAGCTTGGGTCCGACCTCAGGGGAGACCCAGTACTTC.

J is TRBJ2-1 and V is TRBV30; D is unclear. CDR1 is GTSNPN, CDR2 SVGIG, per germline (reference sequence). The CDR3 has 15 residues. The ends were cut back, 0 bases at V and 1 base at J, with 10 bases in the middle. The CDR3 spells CAWSVQDGSYNEQFF. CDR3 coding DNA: TGTGCCTGGAGTGTACAAGACGGGTCCTACAATGAGCAGTTCTTC.

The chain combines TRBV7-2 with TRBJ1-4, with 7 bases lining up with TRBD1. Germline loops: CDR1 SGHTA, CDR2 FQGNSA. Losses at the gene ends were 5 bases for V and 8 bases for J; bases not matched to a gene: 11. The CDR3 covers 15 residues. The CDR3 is CASSPTGNQWEKLFF. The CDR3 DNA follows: TGTGCCAGCAGCCCGACAGGGAATCAGTGGGAAAAACTGTTTTTT.

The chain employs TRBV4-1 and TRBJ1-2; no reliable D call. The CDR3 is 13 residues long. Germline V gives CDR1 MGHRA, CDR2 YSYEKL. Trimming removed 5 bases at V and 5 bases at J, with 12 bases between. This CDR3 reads CASSELPLYGYTF. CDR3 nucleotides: TGCGCCAGCAGCGAACTCCCCCTATATGGCTACACCTTC.

The CDR3 reads CATSRDGVLTEAFF. For the CDR3, the DNA is TGTGCCACCAGCAGAGACGGCGTGCTTACTGAAGCTTTCTTT. The chain joins TRBV15 to TRBJ1-1, with D unresolved. CDR1 and CDR2 from the germline V gene are LNHNV and YYDKDF (reference sequence). There are 14 residues in the CDR3. Between the trimmed V and J ends, which lost 0 bases and 5 bases, there was a span of 10 bases.

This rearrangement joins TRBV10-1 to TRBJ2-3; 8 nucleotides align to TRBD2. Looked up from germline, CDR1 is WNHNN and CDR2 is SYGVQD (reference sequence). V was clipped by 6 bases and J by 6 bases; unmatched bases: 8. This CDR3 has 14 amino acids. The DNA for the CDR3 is TGCGCCAGCAGCCGAGGGACTAGGCTTGATACGCAGTATTTT. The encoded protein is CASSRGTRLDTQYF.

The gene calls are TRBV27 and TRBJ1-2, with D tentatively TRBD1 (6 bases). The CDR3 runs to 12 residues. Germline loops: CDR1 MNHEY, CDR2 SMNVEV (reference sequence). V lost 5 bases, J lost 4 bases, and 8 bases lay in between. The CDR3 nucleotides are TGTGCCAGCAGTGAAGGGGGCTATGGCTACACCTTC. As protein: CASSEGGYGYTF.

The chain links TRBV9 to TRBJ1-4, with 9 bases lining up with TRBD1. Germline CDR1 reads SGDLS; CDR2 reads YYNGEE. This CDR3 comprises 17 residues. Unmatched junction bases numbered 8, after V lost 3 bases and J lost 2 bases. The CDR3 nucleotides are TGTGCCAGCAGCGCCACAGGGGGCGCTTCGACTAATGAAAAACTGTTTTTT. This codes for CASSATGGASTNEKLFF.

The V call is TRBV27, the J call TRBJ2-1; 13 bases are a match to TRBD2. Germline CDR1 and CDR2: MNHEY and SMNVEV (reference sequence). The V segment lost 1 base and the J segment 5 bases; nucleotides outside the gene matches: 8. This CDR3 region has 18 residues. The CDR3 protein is CASSLLLAGGPFHNEQFF. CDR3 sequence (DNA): TGTGCCAGCAGTTTATTACTAGCGGGAGGGCCGTTCCACAATGAGCAGTTCTTC.

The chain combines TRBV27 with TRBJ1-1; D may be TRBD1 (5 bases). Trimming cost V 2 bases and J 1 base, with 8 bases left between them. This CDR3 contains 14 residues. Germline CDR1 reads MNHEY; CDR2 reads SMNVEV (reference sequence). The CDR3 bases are TGTGCCAGCAGTTTAGGGGGAGGGAACACTGAAGCTTTCTTT. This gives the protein CASSLGGGNTEAFF.

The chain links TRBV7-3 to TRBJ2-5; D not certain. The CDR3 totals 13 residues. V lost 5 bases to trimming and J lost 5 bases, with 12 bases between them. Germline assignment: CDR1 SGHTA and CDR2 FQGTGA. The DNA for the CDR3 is TGTGCCAGCAGCCTGACTTACTCGGAGACCCAGTACTTC. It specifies CASSLTYSETQYF.

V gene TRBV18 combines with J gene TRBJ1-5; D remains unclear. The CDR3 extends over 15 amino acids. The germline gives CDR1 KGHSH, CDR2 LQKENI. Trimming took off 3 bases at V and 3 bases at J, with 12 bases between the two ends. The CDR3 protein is CASSPLKQPNQPQHF. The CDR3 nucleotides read TGTGCCAGCTCACCCTTAAAACAGCCCAATCAGCCCCAGCATTTT.

This CDR3 reads CASSYNTGELFF. The CDR3 DNA reads as TGTGCCAGCAGCTACAACACCGGGGAGCTGTTTTTT. The genes are TRBV27 and TRBJ2-2; D uncertain. V lost 6 bases to trimming and J lost 2 bases, with 4 bases between them. The CDR3 totals 12 residues. CDR1 MNHEY and CDR2 SMNVEV come from the germline V gene (reference sequence).